This T cell receptor (beta chain) came from a study of T cell repertoires in cytomegalovirus infection. The CDR3 loop spans 16 amino acids. V lost 0 bases and J 5 bases, leaving 17 bases between the germline ends. Per germline, CDR1 DFQATT and CDR2 SNEGSKA (reference sequence). TCRdb analysed the reads with MiXCR anew, one entry per CDR3 protein. The table has some 600,000 distinct CDR3 sequences, 20% to 25% seen once. Input material: CD8+ T cells from PBMCs. This rearrangement joins TRBV20-1 to TRBJ2-1; D possibly corresponds to TRBD2 (6 bases). The TCR originated in a human donor in good health (CMV status not recorded). Some clones in this sample may be carry-over from other donors' samples. CDR3 sequence (DNA): TGCAGTGCTAGAGATAGAGGGCAGGGAGGAGACAATGAGCAGTTCTTC. This translates into CSARDRGQGGDNEQFF.